One sample yielded the 27 T cell receptor beta chains listed below, sequenced in a study of Graves' ophthalmopathy and Graves' hyperthyroidism. Beta-chain TCR CDR3 regions were amplified from RNA transcripts. First-round RT-PCR used HTBI primers; second-round multiplex PCR followed. TCRdb passed the multiplex PCR reads through MiXCR, listing each CDR3 protein once. This sample has fewer than 350,000 distinct CDR3 sequences, with roughly 17% found just once. Sequencing input: peripheral blood. The origin of the receptors is an adult man with Graves' ophthalmopathy.

The gene calls are TRBV12-3 or TRBV12-4 and TRBJ2-4; D is perhaps TRBD1 or TRBD2 (5 bases each). The V end was cut by 4 bases, the J end by 0 bases, with 10 bases between. CDR3 size: 15 residues. As DNA, the CDR3 is TGTGCCAGCAGTTATGGGACGCTAGCCAAAAACATTCAGTACTTC. Translating gives CASSYGTLAKNIQYF.

This clonotype was detected only a few times. This chain joins TRBV6-1 and TRBJ1-5, with D possibly being TRBD1 (6 bases). Germline V gene sequence: CDR1 MNHNS, CDR2 SASEGT. Trimming left V 10 bases short and J 4 bases short, with 14 bases between. The CDR3 sequence is 13 residues long. The CDR3 protein is CAIGRDKNQPQHF. For the CDR3, the DNA is TGTGCCATCGGCCGGGACAAGAATCAGCCCCAGCATTTT.

The sample holds many counts of this clonotype. The chain carries TRBV6-5 and TRBJ1-1; D gene uncertain. The CDR3 length is 13 residues. From germline, CDR1 is MNHEY and CDR2 SVGAGI. Trimming pared 7 bases from V and 2 bases from J, leaving 11 bases between. The CDR3 DNA reads as TGTGCCAGCACCAACCAACGAAACACTGAAGCTTTCTTT. Its translation: CASTNQRNTEAFF.

This clonotype was counted many times. The chain has TRBV24-1 and TRBJ2-7, with 7 bases matching TRBD1. The V and J ends lost 4 bases and 4 bases, in that order; junction bases with no gene match: 3. The CDR3 has 13 residues. Germline V gives CDR1 KGHDR, CDR2 SFDVKD. The CDR3 is CATSDPDRYEQYF. In nucleotides, the CDR3 is TGTGCCACCAGTGACCCGGACAGGTACGAGCAGTACTTC.

Only one count was recorded for this clonotype. This chain connects TRBV28 to TRBJ2-5; either TRBD1 or TRBD2 may supply D (7 bases each). Germline V gene sequence: CDR1 MDHEN, CDR2 SYDVKM. V gave up 7 bases and J gave up 5 bases, with 20 bases separating them. The CDR3 sequence is 15 residues long. CDR3 sequence (DNA): TGTGCCAGCACCCAGGGGGGGGGATTGGTCGAGACCCAGTACTTC. It yields the protein CASTQGGGLVETQYF.

This clonotype was recorded at least ten times. The rearrangement uses TRBV5-1 and TRBJ1-2; the D gene is possibly TRBD1 (6 bases). V lost 5 bases and J lost 3, with 11 bases in between. CDR1 SGHRS and CDR2 YFSETQ come from the germline V gene. The CDR3 sequence is 13 residues long. The CDR3 loop reads CASRDAGDYGYTF. The DNA for the CDR3 is TGCGCCAGCAGAGACGCAGGGGACTATGGCTACACCTTC.

This chain uses TRBV12-3 or TRBV12-4 with TRBJ2-5; 8 positions match TRBD1. The CDR3 totals 14 residues. V was clipped by 6 bases and J by 6 bases; unmatched bases: 9. CDR3 residues: CASSLRQGHQTQYF. In DNA, the CDR3 is TGTGCCAGCAGCTTAAGACAGGGGCACCAGACCCAGTACTTC.

This clonotype was counted at least ten times. The rearrangement links TRBV6-2 or TRBV6-3 to TRBJ2-2, with TRBD1 identical over 10 bases. With V trimmed by 4 bases and J by 4 bases, 12 bases remained unmatched. Germline lookup yields CDR1 MNHEY and CDR2 SVGEGT. The CDR3 loop spans 18 amino acids. The CDR3 region has the DNA TGTGCCAGCAGTTTCCTGGCCGGGACAGGGGTGGGCACCGGGGAGCTGTTTTTT. Translation gives CASSFLAGTGVGTGELFF.

At least ten counts were recorded for this clonotype. V gene TRBV2 combines with J gene TRBJ1-1; no definite D call. V dropped 6 bases and J dropped 0 bases, with 17 bases sitting between them. The CDR3 has 16 residues. Germline V gene sequence: CDR1 SNHLY, CDR2 FYNNEI. The CDR3 loop reads CASSEFKFLMNTEAFF. In DNA, the CDR3 is TGTGCCAGCAGCGAATTTAAGTTCCTCATGAACACTGAAGCTTTCTTT.

Ten or more counts support this clonotype. The V gene is TRBV5-1, the J gene TRBJ1-3, with D hard to call. V was cut by 5 bases and J by 0 bases, with 9 bases left in between. The CDR3 loop spans 14 amino acids. Germline V gene sequence: CDR1 SGHRS, CDR2 YFSETQ. In nucleotides, the CDR3 is TGCGCCAGCAGTGGAGGCAGCTCTGGAAACACCATATATTTT. Its translation: CASSGGSSGNTIYF.

Ten or more counts support this clonotype. V usage is TRBV12-3 or TRBV12-4 and J usage is TRBJ1-2, with D uncertain. V shed 1 base and J shed 8 bases, with 17 bases lying between them. This CDR3 spans 15 amino acids. The CDR3 DNA follows: TGTGCCAGCAGTTTAGTGTCCGGGAGGGAATGGGGCTACACCTTC. It translates to CASSLVSGREWGYTF.

This clonotype was observed at least ten times. The chain links TRBV4-1 to TRBJ2-7; D is unresolved. The V end was cut by 5 bases, the J end by 3 bases, with 14 bases between. The length of the CDR3 is 14 residues. Germline CDR1 MGHRA, CDR2 YSYEKL. The CDR3 DNA sequence: TGCGCCAGCAGCAAAACAGATGGAAGCTACGAGCAGTACTTC. It is translated as CASSKTDGSYEQYF.

Ten or more counts support this clonotype. This chain uses TRBV7-2 with TRBJ2-5; tentative D call: TRBD2 (6 bases). This CDR3 is built from 13 residues. V gave up 2 bases and J gave up 2 bases, with 6 bases separating them. Germline V gene lookup returns CDR1 SGHTA and CDR2 FQGNSA. CDR3 nucleotides: TGTGCCAGCAGCTTACGGGGGCAAGAGACCCAGTACTTC. It translates to CASSLRGQETQYF.

This clonotype appeared many times. This chain links TRBV19 with TRBJ1-2; 8 bases match TRBD1. Per the germline V gene, CDR1 is LNHDA and CDR2 is SQIVND (reference sequence). V dropped 9 bases and J dropped 3; count of bases not matched to a gene: 9. The CDR3 runs 14 residues. The CDR3 reads CASGQGSTHYGYTF. The CDR3 coding sequence is TGTGCCAGCGGACAGGGTTCTACCCACTATGGCTACACCTTC. Combining the CDR3 with reference TRBV19 and TRBJ1-2 gives the whole variable domain DGGITQSPKYLFRKEGQNVTLSCEQNLNHDAMYWYRQDPGQGLRLIYYSQIVNDFQKGDIAEGYSVSREKKESFPLTVTSAQKNPTAFYLCASGQGSTHYGYTFGSGTRLTVV.

Many counts were recorded for this clonotype. The chain links TRBV7-2 to TRBJ1-1, with TRBD1 as a possible D gene (5 bases). CDR1 is SGHTA and CDR2 is FQGNSA in the germline V gene. The CDR3 extends over 14 amino acids. V lost 7 bases to trimming and J lost 0 bases, with 12 bases between them. CDR3: CASTLGPMNTEAFF. For the CDR3, the DNA is TGTGCCAGCACCTTGGGACCCATGAACACTGAAGCTTTCTTT.

This clonotype was seen at least ten times. This CDR3 is CALDGGGESEQYF. CDR3 bases: TGTGCCCTGGATGGTGGAGGGGAAAGCGAGCAGTACTTC. This sequence joins TRBV30 and TRBJ2-7, with D possibly TRBD2 on 6 matching bases. Germline CDR1 reads GTSNPN; CDR2 reads SVGIG (reference sequence). This CDR3 has 13 amino acids. The germline V and J ends were trimmed by 8 bases and 6 bases, with 20 bases remaining between them.

There are many counts of this clonotype. This chain connects TRBV5-1 to TRBJ2-5; D unclear. In germline, CDR1 is SGHRS, CDR2 YFSETQ. Trimming left V 0 bases short and J 0 bases short, with 12 bases between. The CDR3 spans 16 residues. In DNA form, the CDR3 reads TGCGCCAGCAGCTTGGTCGTGGGCAGGAACCAAGAGACCCAGTACTTC. As protein: CASSLVVGRNQETQYF.

In this sample, this clonotype turned up many times. The chain recombines TRBV20-1 with TRBJ2-2; TRBD1 is a possible D gene (7 bases). V was shortened by 2 bases and J by 1 base, with 14 bases between the two germline ends. Per germline, CDR1 DFQATT and CDR2 SNEGSKA (reference sequence). The CDR3 sequence is 16 residues long. The DNA for the CDR3 is TGCAGTGCTAGATCTCAGGGGGGCAGGAACACCGGGGAGCTGTTTTTT. This sequence encodes CSARSQGGRNTGELFF.

This clonotype was seen more than once but under ten times. V is TRBV6-1 and J is TRBJ2-5; 9 bases match TRBD1. The V segment lost 3 bases and the J segment 4 bases; nucleotides outside the gene matches: 9. CDR1 and CDR2 from the germline V gene are MNHNS and SASEGT. This CDR3 spans 16 amino acids. The CDR3 spells CASSDHRGRLGETQYF. The DNA of the CDR3 is TGTGCCAGCAGTGATCACAGGGGGCGCCTAGGAGAGACCCAGTACTTC.

V usage is TRBV18 and J usage is TRBJ1-1; D not resolved. This CDR3 region has 14 residues. The germline V gene encodes CDR1 KGHSH and CDR2 LQKENI. V lost 1 base to trimming and J lost 2 bases, with 8 bases between them. CDR3 bases: TGTGCCAGCTCACCACTGCAGGAAAACACTGAAGCTTTCTTT. As protein: CASSPLQENTEAFF.

This clonotype was counted at least ten times. The gene calls are TRBV20-1 and TRBJ1-2; D perhaps matches TRBD1 (5 bases). The germline V gene encodes CDR1 DFQATT and CDR2 SNEGSKA (reference sequence). Trimming took 3 bases from V and 8 from J, leaving 16 bases between them. The CDR3 runs 13 residues. Here the CDR3 reads CSARIFGAAGYTF. Here the CDR3 DNA reads TGCAGTGCTAGGATCTTCGGGGCAGCGGGCTACACCTTC.

This clonotype occurred many times. J is TRBJ1-1 and V is TRBV7-2, with D perhaps matching TRBD1 (6 bases). V lost 5 bases to trimming and J lost 4 bases, with 8 bases between them. This CDR3 region has 12 residues. Germline loops: CDR1 SGHTA, CDR2 FQGNSA. DNA for the CDR3: TGTGCCAGCAGCCCAGGGGCCACTGAAGCTTTCTTT. Amino acid sequence: CASSPGATEAFF.

The chain combines TRBV6-1 with TRBJ2-7, with D tentatively TRBD1 or TRBD2 (5 bases each). Trimming shortened V by 7 bases and J by 3 bases, and 13 bases separated the two germline ends. The CDR3 runs 13 residues. Germline assignment: CDR1 MNHNS and CDR2 SASEGT. Written as DNA, the CDR3 is TGTGCCAGCACGGGGACCGAACTCTACGAGCAGTACTTC. Translating it yields CASTGTELYEQYF.

This clonotype was picked up many times. The chain's CDR3 is CSVLGQGDYEQYF. The CDR3, as DNA: TGCAGCGTATTGGGACAGGGGGACTACGAGCAGTACTTC. The gene calls are TRBV29-1 and TRBJ2-7, with 11 bases fitting TRBD1. The J segment lost 3 bases and the V segment lost 6 bases, leaving 4 bases of the junction unmatched. Germline CDR1 is SQVTM and CDR2 is ANQGSEA. The CDR3 contains 13 residues.

This clonotype was seen at least ten times. The chain is built from TRBV20-1 and TRBJ2-7, with TRBD2 identical over 8 bases. The CDR3 is 13 amino acids. The V and J ends lost 0 bases and 3 bases, in that order; junction bases with no gene match: 1. The V gene's germline CDR1 is DFQATT and CDR2 SNEGSKA (reference sequence). CDR3 DNA sequence: TGCAGTGCTAGAGATCGGGAGGGCTACGAGCAGTACTTC. Amino acid sequence: CSARDREGYEQYF.

Many counts were recorded for this clonotype. CDR3 region: CAWKDLYEQYF. Here the CDR3 DNA reads TGTGCCTGGAAAGACCTCTACGAGCAGTACTTC. The rearrangement links TRBV30 to TRBJ2-7, with unresolved D. The V gene's germline CDR1 is GTSNPN and CDR2 SVGIG (reference sequence). The length of the CDR3 is 11 residues. V was clipped by 4 bases and J by 3 bases, with 7 bases between them.

In its sample, this clonotype was seen a few times. The chain links TRBV28 to TRBJ2-7; TRBD1 aligns across 8 bases. V was pared by 5 bases and J by 0 bases, with 3 bases of the junction left unmatched. CDR1 and CDR2 from the germline V gene are MDHEN and SYDVKM. The CDR3 is 14 amino acids. CDR3 loop: CASSIQGVSYEQYF. In nucleotides, the CDR3 is TGTGCCAGCAGTATACAGGGGGTCTCCTACGAGCAGTACTTC.